These 25 T cell receptor beta chains originate from one sample sequenced in a study of blood T cell repertoires in COVID-19. Here immunoSEQ multiplex PCR was the method, and the copy in TCRdb shows in-frame clones only, minus some. The repertoire holds about 260,000 clones, with about 90% as singletons. What was sequenced was peripheral blood. The receptors here all came from a woman aged 50 to 60 with acute or convalescent COVID-19.

The chain links TRBV27 to TRBJ2-5; D may be TRBD1 (6 bases). The V gene lost 7 bases and the J gene lost 3 bases, with 12 bases spanning the gap. Per germline, CDR1 MNHEY and CDR2 SMNVEV (reference sequence). The CDR3 loop spans 13 amino acids. The CDR3 is CASMDSTEETQYF. For the CDR3, the DNA is TGTGCCAGCATGGACAGTACGGAAGAGACCCAGTACTTC.

This clone was seen a few times. V usage is TRBV30 and J usage is TRBJ1-2; D is undetermined. The CDR3 has 13 amino acids. Germline V CDR1 and CDR2: GTSNPN, SVGIG (reference sequence). Between the trimmed V and J ends, which lost 2 bases and 0 bases, there was a span of 7 bases. The CDR3: CAWSLGPNYGYTF. The CDR3 DNA follows: TGTGCCTGGAGTCTCGGTCCTAACTATGGCTACACCTTC.

This clone was counted once. The rearrangement links TRBV5-4 to TRBJ2-1, with 13 nucleotides matching TRBD2. The ends lost 6 bases at V and 4 bases at J; junction bases unmatched: 4. The length of the CDR3 is 15 residues. The V gene's germline CDR1 is SGHNT and CDR2 YYREEE (reference sequence). The DNA of the CDR3 is TGTGCCAGCAAACCGGGACTAGCGGGGTACAATGAGCAGTTCTTC. Translating gives CASKPGLAGYNEQFF.

This rearrangement joins TRBV5-1 to TRBJ1-2; 7 bases match TRBD1. The CDR3 has 18 amino acids. Germline CDR1 is SGHRS and CDR2 is YFSETQ. The V gene end was trimmed by 4 bases and the J gene end by 6 bases; junction bases not matched to a gene: 21. The CDR3 loop reads CASSGEPPGQQNFNGYTF. In DNA, the CDR3 is TGCGCCAGCAGCGGGGAACCCCCGGGACAGCAAAATTTCAATGGCTACACCTTC. Variable domain in full (rest from reference TRBV5-1 and TRBJ1-2): KAGVTQTPRYLIKTRGQQVTLSCSPISGHRSVSWYQQTPGQGLQFLFEYFSETQRNKGNFPGRFSGRQFSNSRSEMNVSTLELGDSALYLCASSGEPPGQQNFNGYTFGSGTRLTVV.

The rearrangement links TRBV6-4 to TRBJ2-5; D ambiguous. In germline, CDR1 is MRHNA, CDR2 SNTAGT. CDR3 length: 13 amino acids. The ends were cut back, 5 bases at V and 7 bases at J, with 14 bases in the middle. In DNA, the CDR3 is TGTGCCAGCAGTACTGACCCTTCGGGGACCCAGTACTTC. Amino acids: CASSTDPSGTQYF.

The chain has TRBV5-4 and TRBJ2-7; TRBD2 matches at 7 bases. CDR3 length: 16 residues. J gave up 2 bases and V 1 base, and 9 bases lay outside the gene matches. CDR1 and CDR2 (germline): SGHNT, YYREEE (reference sequence). The CDR3 protein is CASSLMGLAETYEQYF. CDR3 in DNA: TGTGCCAGCAGCTTGATGGGGCTAGCGGAAACCTACGAGCAGTACTTC.

There are a few counts of this clone. The gene calls are TRBV6-6 and TRBJ1-2; D unclear. The CDR3 contains 15 residues. Trimming took off 8 bases at V and 2 bases at J, with 18 bases between the two ends. Germline V gene data show CDR1 as MNHNY and CDR2 as SVGAGI (reference sequence). The CDR3 loop reads CASLYGGPINYGYTF. CDR3 in DNA: TGTGCCAGCCTATACGGCGGGCCGATAAACTATGGCTACACCTTC.

This rearrangement joins TRBV9 to TRBJ2-7; 7 bases line up with TRBD2. The CDR3 runs 16 residues. The germline CDR1 and CDR2 sequences are SGDLS and YYNGEE. Unmatched junction bases numbered 6, after V lost 0 bases and J lost 0 bases. CDR3 nucleotide sequence: TGTGCCAGCAGCGTAGGCGGCGGGAGCCTCTCCTACGAGCAGTACTTC. Its translation is CASSVGGGSLSYEQYF.

This clone was recorded a few times. The chain couples TRBV11-1 to TRBJ2-1, with a possible D match to TRBD2 (5 bases). V gave up 4 bases and J gave up 7 bases, with 14 bases separating them. CDR3 size: 14 residues. The V gene's germline CDR1 is SGHAT and CDR2 FQDESV (reference sequence). The CDR3 bases are TGTGCCAGCAGCTCCTCGGCGGTAGCGAATGAGCAGTTCTTC. Amino acid sequence: CASSSSAVANEQFF.

The CDR3 DNA reads as TGTGCCAGCAGCCCAGTTAGCGGGAGCGGGGCCGGGGAGCTGTTTTTT. Encoded protein: CASSPVSGSGAGELFF. V is TRBV7-3 and J is TRBJ2-2, with 9 bases aligning to TRBD2. Germline CDR1 and CDR2: SGHTA and FQGTGA. The CDR3 is made up of 16 amino acids. V gave up 5 bases and J gave up 6 bases; unmatched junction bases: 10.

This chain joins TRBV12-3 or TRBV12-4 and TRBJ1-2; D not certain. CDR3 size: 11 residues. V was cut by 10 bases and J by 1 base, with 7 bases left in between. CDR3 region: CATENNYGYTF. Written as DNA, the CDR3 is TGTGCCACCGAGAATAACTATGGCTACACCTTC.

The chain uses TRBV29-1 and TRBJ2-2; 8 bases align to TRBD1. The germline V gene has CDR1 SQVTM and CDR2 ANQGSEA. The V and J ends lost 2 bases and 6 bases, in that order; junction bases with no gene match: 5. The CDR3 has 14 amino acids. As DNA, the CDR3 is TGCAGCGTTGAACCAGGGGGCCGGGCCGGGGAGCTGTTTTTT. Translated: CSVEPGGRAGELFF.

The gene calls are TRBV5-1 and TRBJ1-2; 10 bases map to TRBD1. Losses at the gene ends were 4 bases for V and 7 bases for J; bases not matched to a gene: 7. Germline CDR1 is SGHRS and CDR2 is YFSETQ. This CDR3 is built from 14 residues. The DNA of the CDR3 is TGCGCCAGCAGCGTTCCGGGACAGGGGTTTGGCTACACCTTC. It encodes CASSVPGQGFGYTF.

The chain uses TRBV19 and TRBJ1-1; 8 nucleotides match TRBD1. V gave up 7 bases and J gave up 4 bases; unmatched junction bases: 5. CDR3 length equals 13 residues. From germline, CDR1 is LNHDA and CDR2 SQIVND (reference sequence). As DNA, the CDR3 is TGTGCCAGTACCGGACAGGGAGCCACTGAAGCTTTCTTT. Translating gives CASTGQGATEAFF. The whole variable domain, remainder taken from reference TRBV19 and TRBJ1-1, is DGGITQSPKYLFRKEGQNVTLSCEQNLNHDAMYWYRQDPGQGLRLIYYSQIVNDFQKGDIAEGYSVSREKKESFPLTVTSAQKNPTAFYLCASTGQGATEAFFGQGTRLTVV.

This chain connects TRBV3-1 (or the pseudogene TRBV3-2) to TRBJ2-2; D might be TRBD1 (5 bases). CDR3 length: 15 residues. The V gene lost 4 bases and the J gene lost 1 base, with 10 bases spanning the gap. Germline CDR1 is LGHDT and CDR2 is YNNKEL (reference sequence). In DNA form, the CDR3 reads TGTGCCAGCAGCCCAAGACAGAAGAACACCGGGGAGCTGTTTTTT. This encodes CASSPRQKNTGELFF.

The CDR3 DNA reads as TGTGCCAGCAGCTCTAGACTAGCGGGAAGTAGGAATGAGCAGTTCTTC. Encoded protein: CASSSRLAGSRNEQFF. This chain links TRBV5-4 with TRBJ2-1; 11 bases fit TRBD2. In germline, CDR1 is SGHNT, CDR2 YYREEE (reference sequence). The trim removed 3 bases at V and 7 bases at J, leaving 9 bases unmatched. The length of the CDR3 is 16 residues.

V and J are TRBV6-5 and TRBJ1-6, with D possibly TRBD1 on 5 matching bases. V was clipped by 0 bases and J by 10 bases, with 13 bases between them. Germline assignment: CDR1 MNHEY and CDR2 SVGAGI. The CDR3 covers 15 residues. The chain's CDR3 is CASSYSGEGGSPLHF. DNA for the CDR3: TGTGCCAGCAGTTACTCGGGGGAGGGAGGCTCACCCCTCCACTTT.

This sequence joins TRBV19 and TRBJ1-5; the match to TRBD1 covers 9 bases. J lost 2 bases, V lost 5 bases, and 16 bases had no gene match. The CDR3 totals 19 residues. Germline CDR1 is LNHDA and CDR2 is SQIVND (reference sequence). CDR3 region: CASSAGQGPRLMGNQPQHF. In DNA, the CDR3 is TGTGCCAGTAGTGCGGGACAGGGTCCCCGCCTTATGGGCAATCAGCCCCAGCATTTT.

The rearrangement joins TRBV6-5 to TRBJ1-2; perhaps TRBD1 as D (5 bases). The germline V and J ends were trimmed by 6 bases and 3 bases, with 14 bases remaining between them. The CDR3 spans 14 residues. The V gene's germline CDR1 is MNHEY and CDR2 SVGAGI. CDR3 coding DNA: TGTGCCAGCAGCCCAACCGACAGTTACTATGGCTACACCTTC. Its translation: CASSPTDSYYGYTF.

V gene TRBV18 combines with J gene TRBJ2-7, with TRBD1 as a possible D gene (6 bases). Germline CDR1 and CDR2: KGHSH and LQKENI. V was trimmed by 4 bases and J by 2 bases, leaving 18 bases between them. This CDR3 contains 16 residues. The CDR3 DNA sequence: TGTGCCAGCTCACAACTCGCCGGACAGAGGGCCTACGAGCAGTACTTC. The encoded protein is CASSQLAGQRAYEQYF.

The chain joins TRBV29-1 to TRBJ2-4, with a weak D call TRBD1 (5 bases). This CDR3 contains 11 residues. V gave up 5 bases and J gave up 8 bases, with 10 bases separating them. The germline gives CDR1 SQVTM, CDR2 ANQGSEA. The CDR3 coding sequence is TGCAGCGTTTCAAGGGGATACATTCAGTACTTC. Protein sequence: CSVSRGYIQYF.

The rearrangement uses TRBV27 and TRBJ2-7; 12 bases match TRBD2. Germline V gene lookup returns CDR1 MNHEY and CDR2 SMNVEV (reference sequence). V lost 6 bases, J lost 4 bases, and 4 bases stayed unmatched. CDR3 size: 14 residues. DNA of the CDR3: TGTGCCAGCAGCACGGGACTAGCGGGTTACGAGCAGTACTTC. It codes for CASSTGLAGYEQYF.

CDR3 nucleotides: TGTGCCAGCAGCGCGACAGGGGCAAACACTGAAGCTTTCTTT. Protein product: CASSATGANTEAFF. The chain carries TRBV9 and TRBJ1-1; 8 bases fit TRBD1. The CDR3 spans 14 residues. Germline values: CDR1 SGDLS, CDR2 YYNGEE. V lost 3 bases, J lost 2 bases, and 3 bases stayed unmatched.

The chain is built from TRBV7-2 and TRBJ2-5; D unresolved. The CDR3 has 14 amino acids. V lost 2 bases and J 3 bases, leaving 10 bases between the germline ends. Looked up from germline, CDR1 is SGHTA and CDR2 is FQGNSA. The CDR3 protein is CASSLKTVEETQYF. As DNA, the CDR3 is TGTGCCAGCAGCTTAAAAACAGTAGAAGAGACCCAGTACTTC.

The chain carries TRBV4-2 and TRBJ2-3; D gene uncertain. V lost 0 bases to trimming and J lost 7 bases, with 14 bases between them. The CDR3 has 15 residues. Germline V gene data show CDR1 as LGHNA and CDR2 as YNFKEQ. The CDR3 region is CASSQDISTTYTQYF. The CDR3 nucleotides read TGTGCCAGCAGCCAAGATATCTCCACTACTTATACGCAGTATTTT.